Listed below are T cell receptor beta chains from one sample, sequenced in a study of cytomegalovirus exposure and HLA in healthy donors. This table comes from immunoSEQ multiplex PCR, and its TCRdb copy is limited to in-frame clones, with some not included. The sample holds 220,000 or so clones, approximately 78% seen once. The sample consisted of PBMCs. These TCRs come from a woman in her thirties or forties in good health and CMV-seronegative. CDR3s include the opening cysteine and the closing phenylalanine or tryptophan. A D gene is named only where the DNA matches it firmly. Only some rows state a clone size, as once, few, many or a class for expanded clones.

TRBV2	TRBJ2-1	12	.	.	CASRGESNEQFF	TGTGCCAGCAGAGGAGAGAGTAATGAGCAGTTCTTC
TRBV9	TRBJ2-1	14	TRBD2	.	CASSVALAGTEQFF	TGTGCCAGCAGCGTAGCGCTAGCGGGGACTGAGCAGTTCTTC
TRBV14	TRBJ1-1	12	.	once	CASSSWTGEAFF	TGTGCCAGCAGCTCCTGGACTGGAGAAGCTTTCTTT
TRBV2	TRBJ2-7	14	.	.	CASSEALEHYEQYF	TGTGCCAGCAGTGAAGCGCTTGAGCACTACGAGCAGTACTTC
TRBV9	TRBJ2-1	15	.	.	CASSVGPLSYNEQFF	TGTGCCAGCAGCGTGGGCCCGCTCTCCTACAATGAGCAGTTCTTC
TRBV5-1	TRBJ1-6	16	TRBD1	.	CASSTDRGTYNSPLHF	TGCGCCAGCAGCACTGACAGGGGAACCTATAATTCACCCCTCCACTTT
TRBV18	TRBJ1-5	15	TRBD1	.	CASSSGQGGVQPQHF	TGTGCCAGCTCATCGGGACAGGGAGGAGTTCAGCCCCAGCATTTT
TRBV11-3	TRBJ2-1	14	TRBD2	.	CASLGTSDSDEQFF	TGTGCCAGCCTTGGGACTAGCGATTCGGATGAGCAGTTCTTC
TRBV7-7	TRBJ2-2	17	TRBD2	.	CASTTGLAGTNTGELFF	TGTGCCAGCACCACTGGACTAGCGGGGACGAACACCGGGGAGCTGTTTTTT
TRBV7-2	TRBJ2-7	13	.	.	CASSSGLSYEQYF	TGTGCCAGCAGCTCGGGACTCTCCTACGAGCAGTACTTC